This is a list of T cell receptor beta chains from one sample in a study of neoadjuvant anti-PD-1 for oral cavity cancer. Assay: immunoSEQ multiplex PCR; the TCRdb copy retains only in-frame clones and omits some. The sample yields around 68,000 clones, about nine tenths seen once. This sample comprised PBMCs, obtained after nivolumab (anti-PD-1) treatment. Receptors originate from a person between 35 and 79 years old with oral cavity squamous cell carcinoma. Each CDR3 is given with its conserved first and last residue. Each record gives: D gene, clone size, V gene, J gene, CDR3 protein, CDR3 DNA. The D gene is left open where the match is weak. Clone size appears in some rows only: once, few, many, or a class for an expanded clone.

d_call: TRBD2
clone_size: NA
v_call: TRBV19
j_call: TRBJ2-7
cdr3_aa: CASRGLAGGYEQYF
cdr3_nt: TGTGCCAGTCGCGGACTAGCGGGAGGGTACGAGCAGTACTTC

d_call: TRBD2
clone_size: NA
v_call: TRBV9
j_call: TRBJ2-1
cdr3_aa: CASSVRGGSSYNEQFF
cdr3_nt: TGTGCCAGCAGCGTCCGCGGGGGGAGCTCCTACAATGAGCAGTTCTTC

d_call: NA
clone_size: NA
v_call: TRBV5-8
j_call: TRBJ2-7
cdr3_aa: CASSLNRSPYEQYF
cdr3_nt: TGTGCCAGCAGCTTGAACCGGTCCCCTTACGAGCAGTACTTC

d_call: TRBD1
clone_size: once
v_call: TRBV18
j_call: TRBJ1-2
cdr3_aa: CASSPPGQGIDGYTF
cdr3_nt: TGTGCCAGCTCACCCCCTGGACAGGGGATTGATGGCTACACCTTC

d_call: TRBD2
clone_size: NA
v_call: TRBV4-2
j_call: TRBJ2-7
cdr3_aa: CASRAGGLGHYEQYF
cdr3_nt: TGTGCCAGCAGAGCGGGAGGTCTTGGTCACTACGAGCAGTACTTC

d_call: TRBD1
clone_size: NA
v_call: TRBV28
j_call: TRBJ1-2
cdr3_aa: CASSREGRQGNYGYTF
cdr3_nt: TGTGCCAGCAGTAGGGAGGGGAGACAGGGGAACTATGGCTACACCTTC

d_call: NA
clone_size: NA
v_call: TRBV30
j_call: TRBJ1-1
cdr3_aa: CAWIQITEAFF
cdr3_nt: TGTGCCTGGATTCAGATCACTGAAGCTTTCTTT

d_call: TRBD2
clone_size: few
v_call: TRBV15
j_call: TRBJ2-1
cdr3_aa: CATSRGLAGGPRNEQFF
cdr3_nt: TGTGCCACCAGCAGGGGACTAGCGGGAGGGCCGCGGAATGAGCAGTTCTTC

d_call: NA
clone_size: NA
v_call: TRBV6-1
j_call: TRBJ1-2
cdr3_aa: CASSYPPGAAPNTF
cdr3_nt: TGTGCCAGCAGTTATCCCCCTGGGGCAGCTCCTAATACCTTC

d_call: TRBD2
clone_size: NA
v_call: TRBV15
j_call: TRBJ2-7
cdr3_aa: CATSRGTSGKVYF
cdr3_nt: TGTGCCACCAGCAGGGGGACTAGCGGGAAGGTCTACTTC

d_call: TRBD2
clone_size: NA
v_call: TRBV2
j_call: TRBJ2-5
cdr3_aa: CASRRTAGGGLETQYF
cdr3_nt: TGTGCCAGCAGGCGGACAGCGGGAGGGGGCTTAGAGACCCAGTACTTC

d_call: TRBD1
clone_size: few
v_call: TRBV18
j_call: TRBJ2-7
cdr3_aa: CASSPSPGQKSYEQYF
cdr3_nt: TGTGCCAGCTCACCGTCACCGGGACAGAAGTCCTACGAGCAGTACTTC

d_call: NA
clone_size: NA
v_call: TRBV18
j_call: TRBJ2-7
cdr3_aa: CASSPPESYEQYF
cdr3_nt: TGTGCCAGCTCACCACCAGAATCCTACGAGCAGTACTTC

d_call: TRBD2
clone_size: NA
v_call: TRBV4-2
j_call: TRBJ2-3
cdr3_aa: CASSQNKREGLFRTETDTQYF
cdr3_nt: TGTGCCAGCAGCCAAAACAAGCGGGAGGGCCTATTCAGAACGGAAACAGATACGCAGTATTTT

d_call: NA
clone_size: NA
v_call: TRBV4-1
j_call: TRBJ2-1
cdr3_aa: CASSFQPTYNEQFF
cdr3_nt: TGCGCCAGCAGTTTCCAGCCAACCTACAATGAGCAGTTCTTC

d_call: TRBD1
clone_size: NA
v_call: TRBV5-4
j_call: TRBJ2-7
cdr3_aa: CASSLWGTGISGRYEQYF
cdr3_nt: TGTGCCAGCAGCTTGTGGGGGACAGGGATATCCGGCCGCTACGAGCAGTACTTC

d_call: TRBD2
clone_size: NA
v_call: TRBV29-1
j_call: TRBJ2-7
cdr3_aa: CSVETSEYEQYF
cdr3_nt: TGCAGCGTTGAGACTAGCGAGTACGAGCAGTACTTC

d_call: TRBD2
clone_size: NA
v_call: TRBV7-8
j_call: TRBJ2-7
cdr3_aa: CASSLASGSSYEQYF
cdr3_nt: TGTGCCAGCAGCTTAGCTAGCGGGAGCTCCTACGAGCAGTACTTC

d_call: NA
clone_size: NA
v_call: TRBV5-1
j_call: TRBJ1-1
cdr3_aa: CASHDPLTEAFF
cdr3_nt: TGCGCCAGCCACGATCCCCTGACTGAAGCTTTCTTT

d_call: NA
clone_size: NA
v_call: TRBV30
j_call: TRBJ1-5
cdr3_aa: CAWSGQGSNQPQHF
cdr3_nt: TGTGCCTGGAGTGGGCAGGGGAGCAATCAGCCCCAGCATTTT

d_call: TRBD1
clone_size: NA
v_call: TRBV28
j_call: TRBJ2-7
cdr3_aa: CASSAPGQGREQYF
cdr3_nt: TGTGCCAGCAGCGCCCCGGGACAGGGGAGGGAGCAGTACTTC

d_call: NA
clone_size: NA
v_call: TRBV7-2
j_call: TRBJ2-1
cdr3_aa: CASSLRWGRSYNEQFF
cdr3_nt: TGTGCCAGCAGCTTAAGGTGGGGCCGCTCCTACAATGAGCAGTTCTTC

d_call: NA
clone_size: NA
v_call: TRBV13
j_call: TRBJ2-1
cdr3_aa: CASSFANEQFF
cdr3_nt: TGTGCCAGCAGCTTCGCCAATGAGCAGTTCTTC

d_call: NA
clone_size: NA
v_call: TRBV6-5
j_call: TRBJ2-7
cdr3_aa: CASRPILQVQDEQYF
cdr3_nt: TGTGCCAGCAGACCCATCCTACAGGTACAGGACGAGCAGTACTTC

d_call: NA
clone_size: once
v_call: TRBV4-1
j_call: TRBJ2-3
cdr3_aa: CASSQVGSFDTQYF
cdr3_nt: TGCGCCAGCAGCCAAGTGGGTAGTTTCGATACGCAGTATTTT

d_call: NA
clone_size: NA
v_call: TRBV5-6
j_call: TRBJ1-3
cdr3_aa: CASSLATALSGNTIYF
cdr3_nt: TGTGCCAGCAGCTTGGCCACAGCCCTCTCTGGAAACACCATATATTTT

d_call: TRBD1
clone_size: NA
v_call: TRBV11-2
j_call: TRBJ2-5
cdr3_aa: CASAGTGAQETQYF
cdr3_nt: TGTGCCTCTGCGGGGACAGGGGCGCAAGAGACCCAGTACTTC

d_call: NA
clone_size: NA
v_call: TRBV6-6
j_call: TRBJ1-2
cdr3_aa: CASSSYRVGSYGYTF
cdr3_nt: TGTGCCAGCAGTTCTTACAGGGTCGGGAGCTATGGCTACACCTTC

d_call: NA
clone_size: once
v_call: TRBV5-5
j_call: TRBJ1-1
cdr3_aa: CASSFAGVNTEAFF
cdr3_nt: TGTGCCAGCAGCTTCGCAGGGGTGAACACTGAAGCTTTCTTT

d_call: NA
clone_size: NA
v_call: TRBV4-2
j_call: TRBJ2-3
cdr3_aa: CASSQDGRGRTDTQYF
cdr3_nt: TGTGCCAGCAGCCAAGACGGGCGGGGTCGCACAGATACGCAGTATTTT

d_call: NA
clone_size: NA
v_call: TRBV2
j_call: TRBJ2-2
cdr3_aa: CASSVYRTGELFF
cdr3_nt: TGTGCCAGCAGTGTGTATAGGACCGGGGAGCTGTTTTTT

d_call: TRBD1
clone_size: NA
v_call: TRBV30
j_call: TRBJ2-1
cdr3_aa: CAWSVGTGQHFF
cdr3_nt: TGTGCCTGGAGTGTAGGGACAGGACAACACTTCTTC

d_call: NA
clone_size: NA
v_call: TRBV7-9
j_call: TRBJ1-2
cdr3_aa: CASSHIRQPGYGYTF
cdr3_nt: TGTGCCAGCAGCCACATTCGACAGCCTGGCTATGGCTACACCTTC

d_call: NA
clone_size: NA
v_call: TRBV13
j_call: TRBJ2-1
cdr3_aa: CASSIEFEQFF
cdr3_nt: TGTGCCAGCAGCATCGAGTTTGAGCAGTTCTTC

d_call: NA
clone_size: NA
v_call: TRBV25-1
j_call: TRBJ1-3
cdr3_aa: CASSARGDSGNTIYF
cdr3_nt: TGTGCCAGCAGCGCCCGAGGGGATTCTGGAAACACCATATATTTT

d_call: TRBD1
clone_size: once
v_call: TRBV7-7
j_call: TRBJ2-2
cdr3_aa: CASSRTGTGELFF
cdr3_nt: TGTGCTAGCAGCCGGACAGGGACCGGGGAGCTGTTTTTT

d_call: NA
clone_size: once
v_call: TRBV6-1
j_call: TRBJ2-2
cdr3_aa: CASPRDFFTGELFF
cdr3_nt: TGTGCCAGCCCCCGGGACTTCTTCACCGGGGAGCTGTTTTTT

d_call: NA
clone_size: NA
v_call: TRBV2
j_call: TRBJ1-1
cdr3_aa: CASSEAGGQGPFVFTEAFF
cdr3_nt: TGTGCCAGCAGTGAAGCGGGTGGGCAGGGGCCGTTTGTATTCACTGAAGCTTTCTTT

d_call: NA
clone_size: once
v_call: TRBV27
j_call: TRBJ2-7
cdr3_aa: CASSLHGGPYEQYF
cdr3_nt: TGTGCCAGCAGCCTCCACGGGGGTCCCTACGAGCAGTACTTC

d_call: TRBD1
clone_size: NA
v_call: TRBV5-1
j_call: TRBJ2-2
cdr3_aa: CASSLGTGLNTGELFF
cdr3_nt: TGCGCCAGCAGCTTGGGGACAGGCCTTAACACCGGGGAGCTGTTTTTT

d_call: NA
clone_size: NA
v_call: TRBV7-9
j_call: TRBJ1-1
cdr3_aa: CASRPEAGRNTEAFF
cdr3_nt: TGTGCCAGCAGGCCCGAGGCAGGGCGGAACACTGAAGCTTTCTTT

d_call: NA
clone_size: once
v_call: TRBV6-5
j_call: TRBJ2-7
cdr3_aa: CASSYSGRGLSYEQYF
cdr3_nt: TGTGCCAGCAGTTACTCGGGCCGGGGGCTCTCCTACGAGCAGTACTTC

d_call: NA
clone_size: NA
v_call: TRBV29-1
j_call: TRBJ1-1
cdr3_aa: CSGGTVNTEAFF
cdr3_nt: TGCAGCGGCGGCACAGTGAACACTGAAGCTTTCTTT

d_call: TRBD1
clone_size: NA
v_call: TRBV4-1
j_call: TRBJ1-1
cdr3_aa: CASSQADRENTEAFF
cdr3_nt: TGCGCCAGCAGCCAAGCGGACAGGGAAAACACTGAAGCTTTCTTT

d_call: TRBD1
clone_size: NA
v_call: TRBV2
j_call: TRBJ2-7
cdr3_aa: CARAKTGSSYEQYF
cdr3_nt: TGTGCCAGGGCGAAGACAGGGAGCTCCTACGAGCAGTACTTC

d_call: TRBD2
clone_size: NA
v_call: TRBV6-1
j_call: TRBJ2-2
cdr3_aa: CASSGTSGSAGELFF
cdr3_nt: TGTGCCAGCAGTGGGACTAGCGGGAGTGCCGGGGAGCTGTTTTTT

d_call: NA
clone_size: NA
v_call: TRBV28
j_call: TRBJ1-1
cdr3_aa: CASSRPANTEAFF
cdr3_nt: TGTGCCAGCAGCCGTCCGGCGAACACTGAAGCTTTCTTT

d_call: NA
clone_size: NA
v_call: TRBV30
j_call: TRBJ2-7
cdr3_aa: CAWSVQTLHYEQYF
cdr3_nt: TGTGCCTGGAGTGTACAGACTCTCCATTACGAGCAGTACTTC

d_call: NA
clone_size: once
v_call: TRBV19
j_call: TRBJ1-1
cdr3_aa: CASSIATVSGEAFF
cdr3_nt: TGTGCCAGTAGTATAGCTACAGTTTCAGGTGAAGCTTTCTTT

d_call: NA
clone_size: once
v_call: TRBV5-1
j_call: TRBJ1-1
cdr3_aa: CASSPGLSTEAFF
cdr3_nt: TGCGCCAGCAGCCCAGGGTTAAGCACTGAAGCTTTCTTT

d_call: TRBD1
clone_size: NA
v_call: TRBV29-1
j_call: TRBJ1-5
cdr3_aa: CSIQGRGDQPQHF
cdr3_nt: TGCAGCATACAGGGGCGAGGGGATCAGCCCCAGCATTTT

d_call: NA
clone_size: once
v_call: TRBV29-1
j_call: TRBJ2-5
cdr3_aa: CSVVGPPAGETQYF
cdr3_nt: TGCAGCGTTGTTGGGCCCCCGGCCGGGGAGACCCAGTACTTC

d_call: TRBD1
clone_size: NA
v_call: TRBV7-2
j_call: TRBJ1-5
cdr3_aa: CASSLRGGQGARPQHF
cdr3_nt: TGTGCCAGCAGCTTAAGGGGTGGACAGGGGGCACGGCCCCAGCATTTT

d_call: NA
clone_size: NA
v_call: TRBV30
j_call: TRBJ2-3
cdr3_aa: CAWTNTGIDTQYF
cdr3_nt: TGTGCCTGGACGAACACCGGGATAGATACGCAGTATTTT

d_call: NA
clone_size: NA
v_call: TRBV19
j_call: TRBJ2-5
cdr3_aa: CASSIDGQETQYF
cdr3_nt: TGTGCCAGTAGTATAGACGGGCAAGAGACCCAGTACTTC

d_call: TRBD2
clone_size: NA
v_call: TRBV7-2
j_call: TRBJ2-3
cdr3_aa: CASSSQPERGLTFVDTQYF
cdr3_nt: TGTGCCAGCAGCTCCCAGCCGGAGCGGGGGCTTACTTTTGTAGATACGCAGTATTTT

d_call: NA
clone_size: NA
v_call: TRBV18
j_call: TRBJ2-7
cdr3_aa: CASSPRVREAYEQYF
cdr3_nt: TGTGCCAGCTCACCACGGGTCAGGGAGGCCTACGAGCAGTACTTC

d_call: TRBD1
clone_size: NA
v_call: TRBV11-1
j_call: TRBJ1-1
cdr3_aa: CASSLRQGLAEAFF
cdr3_nt: TGTGCCAGCAGCTTACGACAGGGCTTAGCTGAAGCTTTCTTT

d_call: NA
clone_size: NA
v_call: TRBV19
j_call: TRBJ1-5
cdr3_aa: CASSILGDLYQPQHF
cdr3_nt: TGTGCCAGTAGTATTTTGGGAGACCTATATCAGCCCCAGCATTTT

d_call: NA
clone_size: medium-sized
v_call: TRBV4-1
j_call: TRBJ1-6
cdr3_aa: CASSQVGSQSPYSPLHF
cdr3_nt: TGCGCCAGCAGCCAAGTCGGCTCACAGAGCCCCTATTCACCCCTCCACTTT